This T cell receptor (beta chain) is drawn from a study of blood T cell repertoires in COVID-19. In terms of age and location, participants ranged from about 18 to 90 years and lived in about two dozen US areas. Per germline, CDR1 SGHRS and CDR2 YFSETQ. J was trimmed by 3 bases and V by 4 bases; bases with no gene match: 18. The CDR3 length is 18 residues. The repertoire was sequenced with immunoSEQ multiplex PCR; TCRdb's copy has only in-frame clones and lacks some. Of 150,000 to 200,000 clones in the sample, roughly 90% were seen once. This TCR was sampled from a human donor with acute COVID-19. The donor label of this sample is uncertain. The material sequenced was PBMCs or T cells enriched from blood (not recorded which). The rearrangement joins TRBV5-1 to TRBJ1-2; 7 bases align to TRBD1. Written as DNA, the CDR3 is TGCGCCAGCAGCCCCCAGGGGACAGCGAAATTACGGGACTATGGCTACACCTTC. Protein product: CASSPQGTAKLRDYGYTF.